A selection of T cell receptor beta chains follows, all from one sample in a study of siplizumab effects on memory and regulatory T cells. Libraries were prepared by immunoSEQ multiplex PCR; TCRdb keeps only in-frame clonotypes and omits some of them. The sample has 100,000 to 120,000 clones, roughly 92% seen once. Sequencing was performed on CD4+ T cells sorted from blood. All receptors derive from a human donor in good health. Each CDR3 is given with its conserved first and last residue. Fields, in order: V gene, J gene, D gene, CDR3 length, clone size, CDR3 protein, CDR3 DNA. A D gene is named only where the DNA matches it firmly. Where a row states a size, it is once, few, many or the class of an expanded clone; other rows omit it.

TRBV5-1	TRBJ1-1	.	15	.	CASSLIPGAGTEAFF	TGCGCCAGCAGCTTGATACCGGGGGCGGGCACTGAAGCTTTCTTT
TRBV29-1	TRBJ1-1	.	12	few	CSYRTGNTEAFF	TGCAGCTACCGTACAGGAAACACTGAAGCTTTCTTT
TRBV2	TRBJ2-7	.	12	.	CASLQDYHEQYF	TGTGCCAGCCTACAGGATTACCACGAGCAGTACTTC
TRBV5-4	TRBJ2-5	TRBD2	16	.	CASSLGGTSGSETQYF	TGTGCCAGCAGCTTGGGCGGGACTAGCGGGAGTGAGACCCAGTACTTC
TRBV5-6	TRBJ2-1	.	16	.	CASSLGLATSYNEQFF	TGTGCCAGCAGCTTGGGGCTAGCGACCTCCTACAATGAGCAGTTCTTC
TRBV6-5	TRBJ1-6	.	14	.	CASSWERTNSPLHF	TGTGCCAGCAGTTGGGAACGGACTAATTCACCCCTCCACTTT
TRBV6-1	TRBJ2-7	TRBD1	13	once	CASTGQVSYEQYF	TGTGCCAGCACGGGACAGGTATCCTACGAGCAGTACTTC
TRBV19	TRBJ2-2	TRBD1	14	.	CASSPGTGTGELFF	TGTGCCAGTAGTCCCGGGACAGGGACCGGGGAGCTGTTTTTT
TRBV6-4	TRBJ2-5	.	11	.	CASRGEETQYF	TGTGCCAGCAGAGGAGAAGAGACCCAGTACTTC
TRBV5-6	TRBJ2-5	.	13	.	CASSPDPARTQYF	TGTGCCAGCAGCCCGGACCCAGCAAGGACCCAGTACTTC
TRBV6-6	TRBJ2-5	TRBD1	14	.	CASSYPRGSETQYF	TGTGCCAGCAGTTACCCCAGGGGGTCAGAGACCCAGTACTTC
TRBV27	TRBJ2-7	.	16	.	CASRVGGVWGNYEQYF	TGTGCCAGCCGAGTCGGCGGAGTTTGGGGTAACTACGAGCAGTACTTC
TRBV5-4	TRBJ2-2	.	15	.	CASSLEWRNTGELFF	TGTGCCAGCAGCTTAGAATGGCGGAACACCGGGGAGCTGTTTTTT
TRBV18	TRBJ1-4	.	16	.	CASSPPSGRVNEKLFF	TGTGCCAGCTCACCACCGTCGGGCAGAGTTAATGAAAAACTGTTTTTT
TRBV5-1	TRBJ2-3	TRBD2	14	.	CASSTGLVPDTQYF	TGCGCCAGCAGCACGGGACTAGTTCCAGATACGCAGTATTTT
TRBV19	TRBJ1-1	.	13	.	CASSLRSGTEAFF	TGTGCCAGTAGTCTTCGATCGGGCACTGAAGCTTTCTTT
TRBV7-8	TRBJ2-7	.	13	.	CASSYPGPSEQYF	TGTGCCAGCAGCTATCCAGGGCCCAGCGAGCAGTACTTC
TRBV25-1	TRBJ2-1	TRBD2	18	.	CASPSGTSGRARYNEQFF	TGTGCCAGTCCTTCCGGGACTAGCGGGAGGGCCCGCTACAATGAGCAGTTCTTC
TRBV2	TRBJ2-5	TRBD1	17	.	CASSGTPGQGAGGTQYF	TGTGCCAGCAGTGGGACCCCGGGACAGGGGGCTGGGGGGACCCAGTACTTC
TRBV6-4	TRBJ1-1	TRBD1	14	.	CASSSTGWGTEAFF	TGTGCCAGCAGTTCGACAGGGTGGGGCACTGAAGCTTTCTTT
TRBV7-9	TRBJ1-2	TRBD1	15	.	CASSLVGTANYGYTF	TGTGCCAGCAGCTTAGTCGGGACAGCTAACTATGGCTACACCTTC
TRBV5-8	TRBJ1-3	.	14	.	CASSLVGAGNTIYF	TGTGCCAGCAGCTTGGTAGGGGCTGGAAACACCATATATTTT
TRBV6-5	TRBJ2-3	.	14	.	CASSTLGRTDTQYF	TGTGCCAGCAGTACCCTCGGGCGCACAGATACGCAGTATTTT
TRBV5-1	TRBJ2-7	.	11	once	CASSSRYEQYF	TGCGCCAGCAGCTCCAGGTACGAGCAGTACTTC
TRBV10-3	TRBJ2-5	.	9	.	CATSETQYF	TGTGCCACCTCAGAGACCCAGTACTTC
TRBV29-1	TRBJ2-1	TRBD2	14	.	CSVERRGVGDEQFF	TGCAGCGTTGAAAGGCGGGGGGTCGGAGATGAGCAGTTCTTC
TRBV19	TRBJ2-5	TRBD2	16	.	CASSIASSGGEETQYF	TGTGCCAGTAGTATAGCCTCTAGCGGGGGGGAAGAGACCCAGTACTTC
TRBV30	TRBJ2-1	TRBD2	15	.	CAWSTSKRGLASQFF	TGTGCCTGGAGTACGTCCAAGAGGGGACTAGCGAGTCAGTTCTTC
TRBV19	TRBJ1-2	.	13	.	CASSMRTVRGYTF	TGTGCCAGTAGTATGCGGACAGTGCGAGGCTACACCTTC
TRBV5-4	TRBJ1-6	.	15	once	CASSLGAGYNSPLHF	TGTGCCAGCAGCTTGGGAGCAGGGTATAATTCACCCCTCCACTTT
TRBV11-2	TRBJ1-4	.	14	.	CASSREATNEKLFF	TGTGCCAGCAGTCGGGAGGCAACTAATGAAAAACTGTTTTTT
TRBV5-1	TRBJ1-1	TRBD1	16	.	CASSLGRQGTVGEAFF	TGCGCCAGCAGCTTGGGGCGACAGGGGACGGTAGGTGAAGCTTTCTTT
TRBV19	TRBJ1-2	.	14	.	CASSFQGTNYGYTF	TGTGCCAGTAGTTTCCAGGGGACGAACTATGGCTACACCTTC
TRBV7-3	TRBJ2-3	TRBD1	14	.	CASSPTGVVDTQYF	TGTGCCAGCAGCCCGACAGGGGTGGTAGATACGCAGTATTTT
TRBV5-1	TRBJ2-1	TRBD2	17	.	CASSLSPSGSSYNEQFF	TGCGCCAGCAGCTTGTCTCCTAGCGGCAGCTCCTACAATGAGCAGTTCTTC
TRBV11-2	TRBJ2-7	.	14	.	CASSRDRRTYEQYF	TGTGCCAGCAGCCGAGACAGGAGAACCTACGAGCAGTACTTC
TRBV15	TRBJ2-5	TRBD2	19	.	CATSRESGTSNAVRETQYF	TGTGCCACCAGCAGAGAGTCCGGGACTAGCAACGCAGTCAGAGAGACCCAGTACTTC
TRBV2	TRBJ1-6	.	15	.	CASNLESSYNSPLHF	TGTGCCAGCAACCTCGAGAGCTCCTATAATTCACCCCTCCACTTT
TRBV19	TRBJ1-5	.	16	.	CASSIGQLRGNQPQHF	TGTGCCAGTAGTATAGGGCAGCTCCGGGGCAATCAGCCCCAGCATTTT
TRBV28	TRBJ1-3	.	13	.	CASSLGGMNTIYF	TGTGCCAGCAGTTTGGGGGGCATGAACACCATATATTTT
TRBV5-4	TRBJ1-4	TRBD1	16	.	CASSLEGQAGNEKLFF	TGTGCCAGCAGCTTGGAGGGACAGGCCGGAAATGAAAAACTGTTTTTT
TRBV5-1	TRBJ2-2	.	15	once	CASSPTAGSTGELFF	TGCGCCAGCAGCCCCACGGCGGGGTCGACCGGGGAGCTGTTTTTT